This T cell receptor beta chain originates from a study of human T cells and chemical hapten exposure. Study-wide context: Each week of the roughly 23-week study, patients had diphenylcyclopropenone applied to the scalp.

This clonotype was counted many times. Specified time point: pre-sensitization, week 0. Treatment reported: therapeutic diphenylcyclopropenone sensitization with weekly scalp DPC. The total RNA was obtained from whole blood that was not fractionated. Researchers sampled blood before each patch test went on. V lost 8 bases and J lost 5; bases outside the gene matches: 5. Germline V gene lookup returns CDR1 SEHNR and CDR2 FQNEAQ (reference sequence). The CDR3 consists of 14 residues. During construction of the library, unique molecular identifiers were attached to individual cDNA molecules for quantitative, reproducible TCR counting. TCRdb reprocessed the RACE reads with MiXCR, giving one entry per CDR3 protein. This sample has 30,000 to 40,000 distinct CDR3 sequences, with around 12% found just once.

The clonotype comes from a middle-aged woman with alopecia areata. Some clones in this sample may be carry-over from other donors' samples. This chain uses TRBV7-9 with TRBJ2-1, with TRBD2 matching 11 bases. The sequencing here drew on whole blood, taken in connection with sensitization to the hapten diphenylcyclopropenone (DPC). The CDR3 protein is CASHGLAGNNEQFF. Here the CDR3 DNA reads TGTGCCAGCCACGGACTAGCGGGCAACAATGAGCAGTTCTTC.